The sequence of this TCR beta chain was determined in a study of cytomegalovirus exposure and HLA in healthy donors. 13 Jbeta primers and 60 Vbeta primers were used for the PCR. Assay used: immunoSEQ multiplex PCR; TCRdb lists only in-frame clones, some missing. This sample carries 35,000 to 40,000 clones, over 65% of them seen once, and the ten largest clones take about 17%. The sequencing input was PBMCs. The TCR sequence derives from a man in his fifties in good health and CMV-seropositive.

The CDR3, as DNA: TGTGCCTGGAGTGTATACGGGAGGGGCGCCGGCACTGAAGCTTTCTTT. This encodes CAWSVYGRGAGTEAFF. The chain links TRBV30 to TRBJ1-1; a weak D match, TRBD1 (5 bases). The germline V gene encodes CDR1 GTSNPN and CDR2 SVGIG (reference sequence). The V end lost 0 bases, the J end lost 4 bases, and 18 bases lay between the germline ends. This CDR3 has 16 residues. Filled out from reference TRBV30 and TRBJ1-1, the complete variable domain reads SQTIHQWPATLVQPVGSPLSLECTVEGTSNPNLYWYRQAAGRGLQLLFYSVGIGQISSEVPQNLSASRPQDRQFILSSKKLLLSDSGFYLCAWSVYGRGAGTEAFFGQGTRLTVV.